The 14 T cell receptor beta chains below come from one sample, sequenced in a study of blood T cells in healthy people across ages (dated by TCRdb to about 2015). Library preparation was by 5' RACE. Sequencing used an Illumina HiSeq 2500. A second PCR of roughly 7 to 12 cycles was run with a J-beta primer mix and a sample-barcoded 5' primer. Through fastp at Q25 and MiXCR, TCRdb rebuilt clones from the public reads, retaining in-frame beta chains. Rows are combined by CDR3 protein, so each entry shows the most common genes and DNA. The sample contains under 850,000 distinct CDR3 sequences, around 34% of them found a single time. Around 13% of the sample is held by the ten biggest clonotypes. The material sequenced was blood. The receptors here all came from a man aged 18 to 30 in good health.

The chain joins TRBV21-1 to TRBJ1-5; the table's D call TRBD1 went unverified against the DNA. TRBV21-1 corresponds to a pseudogene. This CDR3 is 18 amino acids long. The CDR3 region has the DNA TGTGCCAGCAGCAAAAAGTGGACAGACACATATAGCAATCAGCCCCAGCATTTT. It encodes CASSKKWTDTYSNQPQHF.

The CDR3, as DNA: TGCGCCAGCAGCCTGAGGTTGATGCCAGTTCAAGAGACCCAGTACTTC. Translation: CASSLRLMPVQETQYF. The chain combines TRBV5-1 with TRBJ2-5; D gene uncertain. Germline CDR1 SGHRS, CDR2 YFSETQ. The CDR3 contains 16 residues. The V end was cut by 4 bases, the J end by 2 bases, with 18 bases between.

This chain joins TRBV20-1 and TRBJ1-2; maybe TRBD1 (6 bases). In germline, CDR1 is DFQATT, CDR2 SNEGSKA (reference sequence). The CDR3 sequence is 13 residues long. V dropped 0 bases and J dropped 3 bases, with 8 bases sitting between them. This CDR3 reads CSARDGGDYGYTF. CDR3 nucleotides: TGCAGTGCTAGAGATGGGGGCGACTATGGCTACACCTTC.

The table lists this clonotype with a few counts. The gene calls are TRBV27 and TRBJ2-7, with 10 bases lining up with TRBD1. This CDR3 has 15 residues. V dropped 6 bases and J dropped 2; count of bases not matched to a gene: 7. From germline, CDR1 is MNHEY and CDR2 SMNVEV (reference sequence). This CDR3 is CASRHRTGGPYEQYF. The CDR3, as DNA: TGTGCCAGCAGACATCGGACAGGGGGTCCCTACGAGCAGTACTTC.

The chain couples TRBV7-2 to TRBJ2-3, with TRBD2 matching 7 bases. The CDR3 sequence is 16 residues long. Trimming cost V 4 bases and J 2 bases; bases outside gene matches: 9. CDR1 is SGHTA and CDR2 is FQGNSA in the germline V gene. CDR3 DNA: TGTGCCAGCAGCTCGAGAGCGGGACGGGTCACAGATACGCAGTATTTT. As protein: CASSSRAGRVTDTQYF. The full variable domain, with the rest looked up from reference TRBV7-2 and TRBJ2-3, is GAGVSQSPSNKVTEKGKDVELRCDPISGHTALYWYRQSLGQGLEFLIYFQGNSAPDKSGLPSDRFSAERTGGSVSTLTIQRTQQEDSAVYLCASSSRAGRVTDTQYFGPGTRLTVL.

The chain recombines TRBV28 with TRBJ1-1; D is unclear. Germline lookup yields CDR1 MDHEN and CDR2 SYDVKM. The CDR3 contains 12 residues. V lost 11 bases, J lost 1 base, and 11 bases lay in between. CDR3 loop: CAGRTANTEAFF. The CDR3, as DNA: TGTGCCGGGAGGACCGCGAACACTGAAGCTTTCTTT.

This clonotype occurred many times. V gene TRBV29-1 combines with J gene TRBJ2-1, with 12 positions matching TRBD2. This CDR3 contains 15 residues. Trimming took 6 bases from V and 7 from J; bases not matched to a gene: 10. Looked up from germline, CDR1 is SQVTM and CDR2 is ANQGSEA. The DNA of the CDR3 is TGCAGCGTCCGGACCGGACTAGCGGGGCGGAATGAGCAGTTCTTC. It translates to CSVRTGLAGRNEQFF.

This sequence joins TRBV5-6 and TRBJ1-1; no clear D. Germline CDR1 and CDR2: SGHDT and YYEEEE. Trimming removed 4 bases at V and 0 bases at J, with 16 bases between. The CDR3 runs to 16 residues. Here the CDR3 reads CASSPPSNVLNTEAFF. CDR3 nucleotides: TGTGCCAGCAGCCCACCTTCGAACGTTCTGAACACTGAAGCTTTCTTT.

The chain uses TRBV7-2 and TRBJ1-4; the match to TRBD1 covers 7 bases. The CDR3 loop spans 14 amino acids. Germline V gives CDR1 SGHTA, CDR2 FQGNSA. V gave up 6 bases and J gave up 5 bases; unmatched junction bases: 6. Here the CDR3 reads CASRPRGANEKLFF. DNA for the CDR3: TGTGCCAGCAGGCCCAGGGGGGCCAATGAAAAACTGTTTTTT.

The gene calls are TRBV19 and TRBJ2-3; a weak D match, TRBD1 (5 bases). CDR3 length equals 13 residues. The germline V gene has CDR1 LNHDA and CDR2 SQIVND (reference sequence). Trimming took 7 bases from V and 2 from J, leaving 10 bases between them. CDR3: CASKDKSTDTQYF. CDR3 sequence (DNA): TGTGCCAGTAAGGACAAATCCACAGATACGCAGTATTTT.

This clonotype came up a few times. The chain uses TRBV20-1 and TRBJ2-7; 7 bases line up with TRBD1. J was trimmed by 7 bases and V by 5 bases; bases with no gene match: 8. Germline assignment: CDR1 DFQATT and CDR2 SNEGSKA (reference sequence). This CDR3 has 12 residues. CDR3 amino acids: CSAWDSTNEQYF. In nucleotides, the CDR3 is TGCAGTGCTTGGGACAGCACCAATGAGCAGTACTTC.

The chain carries TRBV4-3 and TRBJ2-7; TRBD2 is a possible D gene (7 bases). Gene TRBJ2-5 matches the end of the DNA better, so the J call may be wrong. CDR1 LGHNA and CDR2 YSLEER come from the germline V gene. This CDR3 is 16 amino acids long. The CDR3 sequence is CASSQDRDYQGRTQYF. The CDR3 coding sequence is TGCGCCAGCAGCCAAGATCGGGACTATCAGGGGAGGACCCAGTACTTC.

Worth noting for this clonotype: A much larger clone sits a single nucleotide away, making a read error possible. The rearrangement uses TRBV12-3 or TRBV12-4 and TRBJ2-1; tentative D call: TRBD1 (5 bases). CDR3 length: 13 amino acids. V was clipped by 10 bases and J by 13 bases, with 23 bases between them. The CDR3 here is CATSRGSRETQFF. The CDR3 DNA reads as TGTGCCACCTCAAGGGGATCGAGAGAGACCCAGTTCTTC.

This chain links TRBV29-1 with TRBJ2-1; 7 bases are shared with TRBD1. The J segment lost 0 bases and the V segment lost 5 bases, leaving 1 base of the junction unmatched. In germline, CDR1 is SQVTM, CDR2 ANQGSEA. The CDR3 is made up of 13 amino acids. The DNA of the CDR3 is TGCAGCGTTACAGGGGTCTCCTACAATGAGCAGTTCTTC. It is translated as CSVTGVSYNEQFF.